Listed here are 12 T cell receptor beta chains from one sample, sequenced in a study of T cell changes during pregnancy in multiple sclerosis. Sequencing used immunoSEQ multiplex PCR; TCRdb keeps in-frame clones, though not all of them. The data hold 25,000 to 35,000 clones, with roughly 89% observed a single time. The source was CD8+ T cells from peripheral blood mononuclear cells, collected before pregnancy. All receptors come from a female donor with multiple sclerosis, enrolled in a pregnancy study.

In DNA form, the CDR3 reads TGCGCCAGCAGCCCTGACAGGGGGCCTGGAAACACCATATATTTT. Protein product: CASSPDRGPGNTIYF. V usage is TRBV4-3 and J usage is TRBJ1-3, with 10 bases fitting TRBD1. V lost 4 bases and J lost 2; bases outside the gene matches: 2. CDR3 length: 15 amino acids. Germline V CDR1 and CDR2: LGHNA, YSLEER.

CDR3 amino acids: CASSQDGSGLGEKLFF. The CDR3 region has the DNA TGCGCCAGCAGCCAAGATGGTTCAGGGTTGGGTGAAAAACTGTTTTTT. The chain employs TRBV4-3 and TRBJ1-4, with D possibly TRBD1 on 5 matching bases. V dropped 0 bases and J dropped 7 bases, with 15 bases sitting between them. The germline V gene encodes CDR1 LGHNA and CDR2 YSLEER. This CDR3 contains 16 residues.

This chain joins TRBV4-1 and TRBJ2-7; weak D call: TRBD1 (5 bases). V was cut by 0 bases and J by 4 bases, with 13 bases left in between. The germline gives CDR1 MGHRA, CDR2 YSYEKL. This CDR3 spans 15 amino acids. The CDR3 is CASSQEEGESYEQYF. CDR3 in DNA: TGCGCCAGCAGCCAAGAGGAAGGGGAATCGTACGAGCAGTACTTC.

The gene calls are TRBV7-9 and TRBJ1-2; no reliable D call. V was trimmed by 3 bases and J by 0 bases, leaving 11 bases between them. The length of the CDR3 is 15 residues. Germline values: CDR1 SEHNR, CDR2 FQNEAQ (reference sequence). CDR3: CASSFTELANYGYTF. In nucleotides, the CDR3 is TGTGCCAGCAGCTTTACTGAGTTAGCTAACTATGGCTACACCTTC.

The chain couples TRBV11-3 to TRBJ2-7; D gene unclear. Trimming took 5 bases from V and 0 from J, leaving 11 bases between them. In germline, CDR1 is SGHNT, CDR2 YENEEA. This CDR3 has 14 amino acids. In nucleotides, the CDR3 is TGTGCCAGCAGCCACGGGTCAAGCTCCTACGAGCAGTACTTC. Translated, it gives CASSHGSSSYEQYF.

The V and J genes are TRBV5-6 and TRBJ2-1, with 11 positions matching TRBD2. Germline loops: CDR1 SGHDT, CDR2 YYEEEE. V lost 1 base, J lost 4 bases, and 7 bases stayed unmatched. This CDR3 spans 17 amino acids. CDR3: CASSLTTSGTGYNEQFF. The CDR3 nucleotides read TGTGCCAGCAGCTTGACGACTAGCGGGACGGGGTACAATGAGCAGTTCTTC.

This chain uses TRBV6-1 with TRBJ2-7; a possible D gene is TRBD1 (6 bases). Germline V lookup: CDR1 MNHNS, CDR2 SASEGT. There are 13 residues in the CDR3. Trimming stripped 0 bases from V and 5 bases from J, with 8 bases between. CDR3 bases: TGTGCCAGCAGTGAAGCGGACAGTAACGAGCAGTACTTC. Its protein product is CASSEADSNEQYF.

This clone appeared a few times. This rearrangement joins TRBV7-3 to TRBJ1-2; D perhaps matches TRBD1 (5 bases). This CDR3 is 13 amino acids long. V was pared by 2 bases and J by 2 bases, with 6 bases between. Germline V CDR1 and CDR2: SGHTA, FQGTGA. CDR3 loop: CASSLPGNYGYTF. Written as DNA, the CDR3 is TGTGCCAGCAGCTTACCAGGGAACTATGGCTACACCTTC.

The chain uses TRBV5-1 and TRBJ2-7, with 12 bases lining up with TRBD1. This CDR3 spans 14 amino acids. The V and J ends lost 3 bases and 5 bases, in that order; junction bases with no gene match: 3. CDR1 and CDR2 (germline): SGHRS, YFSETQ. The chain's CDR3 is CASSSGQGADEQYF. The CDR3 DNA reads as TGCGCCAGCAGCTCGGGACAGGGGGCGGACGAGCAGTACTTC.

This chain joins TRBV7-9 and TRBJ1-1; D not resolved. The V gene's germline CDR1 is SEHNR and CDR2 FQNEAQ (reference sequence). Trimming removed 5 bases at V and 0 bases at J, with 13 bases between. The CDR3 is 15 amino acids. CDR3 sequence (DNA): TGTGCCAGCAGCCCCTCGGAGGGCCTGAACACTGAAGCTTTCTTT. It specifies CASSPSEGLNTEAFF.

This clone was seen a handful of times. This chain joins TRBV5-6 and TRBJ1-4; perhaps TRBD1 as D (5 bases). The CDR3 is made up of 12 amino acids. The germline V gene has CDR1 SGHDT and CDR2 YYEEEE. Trimming removed 1 base at V and 13 bases at J, with 11 bases between. The CDR3 region is CASSLRVGGLFF. CDR3 DNA sequence: TGTGCCAGCAGCTTGAGGGTCGGGGGACTGTTTTTT.

The chain combines TRBV19 with TRBJ2-3; possible D gene TRBD2, 5 bases. V was clipped by 7 bases and J by 2 bases, with 16 bases between them. The CDR3 consists of 15 residues. Germline V gene data show CDR1 as LNHDA and CDR2 as SQIVND (reference sequence). The CDR3 DNA is TGTGCCAGTAAAGACACGGAACGGGACACAGATACGCAGTATTTT. Residues: CASKDTERDTDTQYF.